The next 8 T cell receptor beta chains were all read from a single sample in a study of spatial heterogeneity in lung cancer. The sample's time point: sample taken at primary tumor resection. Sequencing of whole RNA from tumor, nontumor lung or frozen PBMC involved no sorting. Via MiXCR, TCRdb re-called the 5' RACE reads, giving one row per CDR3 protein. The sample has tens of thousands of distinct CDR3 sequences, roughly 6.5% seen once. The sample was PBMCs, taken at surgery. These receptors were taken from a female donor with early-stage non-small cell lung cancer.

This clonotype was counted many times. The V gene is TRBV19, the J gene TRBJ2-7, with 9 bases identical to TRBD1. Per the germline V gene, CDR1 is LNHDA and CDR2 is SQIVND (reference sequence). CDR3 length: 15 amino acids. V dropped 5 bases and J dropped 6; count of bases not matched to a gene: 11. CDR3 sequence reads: CASSQAGGQGVEQYF. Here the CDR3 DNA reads TGTGCCAGTAGTCAAGCCGGGGGACAGGGCGTCGAGCAGTACTTC.

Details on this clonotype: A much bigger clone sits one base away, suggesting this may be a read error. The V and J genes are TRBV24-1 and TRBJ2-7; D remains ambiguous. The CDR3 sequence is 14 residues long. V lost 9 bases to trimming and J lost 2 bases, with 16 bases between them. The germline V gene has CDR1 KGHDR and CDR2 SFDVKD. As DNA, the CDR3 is TGTGCCACCGACGTGATGTTTAAAACCTACGAGCAGTACTTC. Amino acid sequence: CATDVMFKTYEQYF.

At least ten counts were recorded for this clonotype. The CDR3 sequence: CASTPAGRGGYTF. In DNA form, the CDR3 reads TGTGCCAGCACCCCAGCGGGGAGAGGTGGCTACACCTTC. The J gene is TRBJ1-2, the V gene TRBV28; D not resolved. CDR1 is MDHEN and CDR2 is SYDVKM in the germline V gene. The length of the CDR3 is 13 residues. The germline V and J ends were trimmed by 7 bases and 7 bases, with 16 bases remaining between them.

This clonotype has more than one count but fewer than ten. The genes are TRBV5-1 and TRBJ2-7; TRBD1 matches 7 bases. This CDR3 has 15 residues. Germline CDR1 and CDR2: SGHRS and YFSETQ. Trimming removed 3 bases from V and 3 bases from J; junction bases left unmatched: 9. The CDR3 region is CASSSRQGGNYEQYF. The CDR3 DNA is TGCGCCAGCAGCTCCCGACAGGGTGGGAACTACGAGCAGTACTTC.

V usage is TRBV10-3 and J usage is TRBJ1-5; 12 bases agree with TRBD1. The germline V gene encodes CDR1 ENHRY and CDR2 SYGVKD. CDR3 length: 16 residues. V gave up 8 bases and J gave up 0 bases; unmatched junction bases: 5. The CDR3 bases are TGTGCCATCGGGACAGGGGGCGCGTCTAGCAATCAGCCCCAGCATTTT. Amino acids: CAIGTGGASSNQPQHF.

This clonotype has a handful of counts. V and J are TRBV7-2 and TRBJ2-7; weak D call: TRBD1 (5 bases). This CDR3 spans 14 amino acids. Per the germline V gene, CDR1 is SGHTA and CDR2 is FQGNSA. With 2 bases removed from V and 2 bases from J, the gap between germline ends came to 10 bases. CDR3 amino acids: CASSLRQTAYEQYF. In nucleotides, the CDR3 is TGTGCCAGCAGCTTAAGGCAGACAGCCTACGAGCAGTACTTC.

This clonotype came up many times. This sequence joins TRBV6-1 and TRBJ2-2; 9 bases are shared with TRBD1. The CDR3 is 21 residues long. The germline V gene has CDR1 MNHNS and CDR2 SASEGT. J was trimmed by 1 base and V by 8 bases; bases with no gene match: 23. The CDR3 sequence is CASRWASGGDREAQNTGELFF. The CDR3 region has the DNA TGTGCCAGCCGGTGGGCTTCTGGAGGGGACAGGGAGGCTCAGAACACCGGGGAGCTGTTTTTT.

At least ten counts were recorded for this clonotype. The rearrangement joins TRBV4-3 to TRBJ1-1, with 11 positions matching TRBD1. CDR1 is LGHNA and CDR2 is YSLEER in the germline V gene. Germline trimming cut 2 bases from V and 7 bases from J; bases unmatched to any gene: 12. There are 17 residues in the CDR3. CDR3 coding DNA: TGCGCCAGCAGCCAAAACGCAGGACAGGGGGCGCGTGATGAAGCTTTCTTT. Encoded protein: CASSQNAGQGARDEAFF.